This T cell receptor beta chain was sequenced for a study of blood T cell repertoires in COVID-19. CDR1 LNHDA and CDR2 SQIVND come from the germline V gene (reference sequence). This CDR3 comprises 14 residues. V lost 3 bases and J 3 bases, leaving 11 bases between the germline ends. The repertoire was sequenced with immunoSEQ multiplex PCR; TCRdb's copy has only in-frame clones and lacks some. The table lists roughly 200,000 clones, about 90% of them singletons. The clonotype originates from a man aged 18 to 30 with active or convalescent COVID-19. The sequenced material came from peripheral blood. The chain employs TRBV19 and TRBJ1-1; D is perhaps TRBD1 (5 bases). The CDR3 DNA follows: TGTGCCAGTAGTATGGCCCGGGGGGACACTGAAGCTTTCTTT. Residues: CASSMARGDTEAFF.